The T cell receptor beta chain under discussion was sequenced for a study of chemoradiotherapy in HPV16-positive cancers. Germline V lookup: CDR1 SGHAT, CDR2 FQNNGV. The CDR3 contains 15 residues. V was pared by 8 bases and J by 1 base, with 8 bases of the junction left unmatched. Using immunoSEQ multiplex PCR, the repertoire was profiled, and TCRdb retains in-frame clones only, with some absent. The table lists fewer than 70,000 clones, over 85% of them singletons, with more than 3% in the top ten. Repeated repertoire sampling spanned the course of chemoradiotherapy. The chain joins TRBV11-2 to TRBJ2-3, with 8 nucleotides matching TRBD2. The starting material was blood, obtained from a patient who underwent chemoradiotherapy. The source of this sequence is a human donor with HPV-associated anogenital cancer. The CDR3 reads CASGGSGVGTDTQYF. CDR3 bases: TGTGCCAGCGGAGGTAGCGGGGTTGGCACAGATACGCAGTATTTT.